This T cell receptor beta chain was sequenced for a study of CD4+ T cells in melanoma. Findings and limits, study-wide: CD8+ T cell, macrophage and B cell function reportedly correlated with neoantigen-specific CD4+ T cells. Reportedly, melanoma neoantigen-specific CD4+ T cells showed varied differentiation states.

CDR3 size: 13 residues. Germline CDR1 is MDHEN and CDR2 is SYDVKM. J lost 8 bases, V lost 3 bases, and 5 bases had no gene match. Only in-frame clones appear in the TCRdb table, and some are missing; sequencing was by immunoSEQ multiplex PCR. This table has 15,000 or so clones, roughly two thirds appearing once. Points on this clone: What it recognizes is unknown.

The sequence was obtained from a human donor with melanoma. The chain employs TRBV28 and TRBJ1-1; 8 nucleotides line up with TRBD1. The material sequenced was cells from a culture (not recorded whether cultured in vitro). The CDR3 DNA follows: TGTGCCAGCAGTTTGGGGAGGGACAGGGAAGCTTTCTTT. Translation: CASSLGRDREAFF.